This T cell receptor (beta chain) appears in the sequencing data of a study of Graves' ophthalmopathy and Graves' hyperthyroidism. Scientists amplified the TCR beta CDR3 regions from RNA transcripts. The first round was an RT-PCR with HTBI primers, and the second round was a multiplex PCR. TCRdb recomputed calls from the multiplex PCR reads with MiXCR, one row per CDR3 protein. Of about 640,000 distinct CDR3 sequences listed, under 50% are singletons. Findings of the study overall: Ophthalmopathy could be told apart from stable hyperthyroidism by a 13-signature model (roughly 90% sensitivity, about 80% specificity).

Germline values: CDR1 DFQATT, CDR2 SNEGSKA (reference sequence). CDR3 length: 12 amino acids. J lost 3 bases, V lost 4 bases, and 3 bases had no gene match. Points on this clonotype: Its antigen remains unknown.

The sample comprised peripheral blood. The rearrangement joins TRBV20-1 to TRBJ2-7; 7 nucleotides line up with TRBD2. This TCR came from an adult man with Graves' ophthalmopathy. DNA for the CDR3: TGCAGTGCTACGGGACTACGCTACGAGCAGTACTTC. Its protein is CSATGLRYEQYF.